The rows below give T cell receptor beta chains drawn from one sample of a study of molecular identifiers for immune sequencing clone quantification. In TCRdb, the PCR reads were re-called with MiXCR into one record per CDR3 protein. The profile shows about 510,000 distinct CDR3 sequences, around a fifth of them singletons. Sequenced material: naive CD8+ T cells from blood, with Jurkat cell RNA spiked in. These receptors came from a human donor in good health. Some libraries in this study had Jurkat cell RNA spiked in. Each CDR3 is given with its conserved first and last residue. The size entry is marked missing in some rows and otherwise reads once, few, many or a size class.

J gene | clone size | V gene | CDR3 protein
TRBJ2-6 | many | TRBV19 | CASSIGMGWPSGANVLTF
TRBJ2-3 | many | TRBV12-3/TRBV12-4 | CASSLSSGDRAKDTQYF
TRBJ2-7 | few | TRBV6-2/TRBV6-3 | CASSYFARPAYEQYF
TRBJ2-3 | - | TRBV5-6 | CASSDGASGNTDTQYF
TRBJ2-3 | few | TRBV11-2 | CASSLGQGVDTQYF
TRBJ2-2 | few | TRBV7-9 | CAHPSNTGELFF
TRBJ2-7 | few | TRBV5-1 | CASSLHRNYEQYF
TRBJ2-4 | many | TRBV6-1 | CASSETGLAKNIQYF
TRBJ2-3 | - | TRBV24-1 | CAASDSRDRGTDTQYF
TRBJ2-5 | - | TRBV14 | CASSHVTGETQYF
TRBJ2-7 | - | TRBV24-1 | CATSDFPTGMPYYEQYF
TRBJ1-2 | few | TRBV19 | CASSWTGSLDGYTF
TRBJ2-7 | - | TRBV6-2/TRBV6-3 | CATAGRNYEQYF
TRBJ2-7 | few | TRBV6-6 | CALGGAGYEQYF
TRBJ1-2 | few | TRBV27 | CASSWEGSRGYTF
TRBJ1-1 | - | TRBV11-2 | CASSPTATNTEAFF
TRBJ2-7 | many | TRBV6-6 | CASSLGGGLVEQYF
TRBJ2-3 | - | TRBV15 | CATSTSGASTDTQYF
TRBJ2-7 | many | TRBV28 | CASSFSGRWAYEQYF
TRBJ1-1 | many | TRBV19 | CASRDGDTEAFF
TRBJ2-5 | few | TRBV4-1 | CASSGGAGGRETQYF
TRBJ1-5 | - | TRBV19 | CASSITDRGNQPRHF
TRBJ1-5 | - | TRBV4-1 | CASSHGPSQPQHF
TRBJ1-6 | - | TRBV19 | CASSIGAVVGSPLHF
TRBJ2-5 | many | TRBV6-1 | CASSDGRRQETQYF
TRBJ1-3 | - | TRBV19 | CASSPIGGFSGNTIYF
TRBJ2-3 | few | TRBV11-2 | CASSLAQGSNTQYF
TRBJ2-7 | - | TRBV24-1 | CATRLHRYEQYF
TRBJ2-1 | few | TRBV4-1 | CASSQDSQSSYNEQFF
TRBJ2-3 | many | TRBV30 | CAWSVLRVDTQYF
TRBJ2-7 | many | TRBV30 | CAWSSGAGGYEQYF
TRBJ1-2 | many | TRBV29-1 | CSVVGAGDYGYTF
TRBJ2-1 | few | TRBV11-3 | CASSLDGGLSGDNEQFF
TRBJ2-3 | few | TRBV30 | CAWSVGRTDTQYF
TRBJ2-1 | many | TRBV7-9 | CASSLLSGNANEQFF
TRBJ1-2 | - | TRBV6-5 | CTSSYWDGGPYGYTF
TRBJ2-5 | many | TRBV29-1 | CSVGSLAGGETQYF
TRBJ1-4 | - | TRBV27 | CASSTWGGGSEKLFF
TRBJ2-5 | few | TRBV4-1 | CASSGKGLPEETQYF
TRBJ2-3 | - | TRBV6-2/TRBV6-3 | CASSETTSGGPTDTQYF
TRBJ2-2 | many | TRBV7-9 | CASADTPSEELFF
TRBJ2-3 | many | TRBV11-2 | CASSSRQSFRQYF
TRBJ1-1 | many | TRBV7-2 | CASLYGGGTEAFF
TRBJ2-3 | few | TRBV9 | CASSPTGGGDTQYF
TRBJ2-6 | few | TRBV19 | CASSPWVLSGANVLTF
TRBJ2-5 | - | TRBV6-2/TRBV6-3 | CASSYQGDDQETQYF
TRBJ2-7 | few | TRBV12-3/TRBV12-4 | CASSLGREEQYF
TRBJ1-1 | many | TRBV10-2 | CASSESWTQDEAFF
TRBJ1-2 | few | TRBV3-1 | CASRSGTGALGYGYTF
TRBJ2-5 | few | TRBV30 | CAWSLNQRTQYF
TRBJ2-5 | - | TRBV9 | CASSISRDRVQETQYF
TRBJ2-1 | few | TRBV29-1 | CSVVTGGGLVNEQFF
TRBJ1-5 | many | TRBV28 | CASSPRTAPRSQHF